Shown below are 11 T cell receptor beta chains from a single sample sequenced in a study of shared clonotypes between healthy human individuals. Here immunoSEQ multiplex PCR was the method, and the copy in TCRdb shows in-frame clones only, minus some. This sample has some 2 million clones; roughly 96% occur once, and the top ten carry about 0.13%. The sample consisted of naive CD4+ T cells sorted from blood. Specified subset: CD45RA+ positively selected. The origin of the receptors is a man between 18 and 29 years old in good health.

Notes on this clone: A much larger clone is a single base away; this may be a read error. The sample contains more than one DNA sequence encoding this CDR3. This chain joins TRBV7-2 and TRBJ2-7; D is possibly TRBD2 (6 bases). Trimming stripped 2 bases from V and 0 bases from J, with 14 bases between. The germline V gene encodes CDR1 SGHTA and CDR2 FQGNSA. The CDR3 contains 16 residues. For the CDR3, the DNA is TGTGCCAGCAGCTTATCAGCGGGTTCTAGCTCCTACGAGCAGTACTTC. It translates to CASSLSAGSSSYEQYF.

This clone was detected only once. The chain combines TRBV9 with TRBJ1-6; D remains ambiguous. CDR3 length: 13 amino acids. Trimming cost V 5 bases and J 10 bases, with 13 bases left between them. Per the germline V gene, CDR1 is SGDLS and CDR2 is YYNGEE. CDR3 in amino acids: CASSARPESPLHF. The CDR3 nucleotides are TGTGCCAGCAGTGCACGGCCGGAATCACCCCTCCACTTT.

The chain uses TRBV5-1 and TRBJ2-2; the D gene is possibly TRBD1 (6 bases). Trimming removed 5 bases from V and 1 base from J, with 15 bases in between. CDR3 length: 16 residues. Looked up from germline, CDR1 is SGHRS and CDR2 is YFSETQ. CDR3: CASRLTGKQNTGELFF. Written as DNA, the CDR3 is TGCGCCAGCAGATTGACAGGCAAACAGAACACCGGGGAGCTGTTTTTT.

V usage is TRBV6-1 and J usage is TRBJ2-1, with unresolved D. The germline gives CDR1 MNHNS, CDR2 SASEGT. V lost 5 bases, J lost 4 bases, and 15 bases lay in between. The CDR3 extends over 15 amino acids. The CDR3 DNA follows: TGTGCCAGCAGTCCACGGACCGCGCCGTACAATGAGCAGTTCTTC. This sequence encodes CASSPRTAPYNEQFF.

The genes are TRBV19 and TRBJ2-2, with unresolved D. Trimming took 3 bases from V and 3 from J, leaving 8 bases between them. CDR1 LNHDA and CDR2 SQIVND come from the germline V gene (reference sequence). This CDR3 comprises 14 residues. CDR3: CASSINSHTGELFF. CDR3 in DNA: TGTGCCAGTAGTATCAACAGTCACACCGGGGAGCTGTTTTTT.

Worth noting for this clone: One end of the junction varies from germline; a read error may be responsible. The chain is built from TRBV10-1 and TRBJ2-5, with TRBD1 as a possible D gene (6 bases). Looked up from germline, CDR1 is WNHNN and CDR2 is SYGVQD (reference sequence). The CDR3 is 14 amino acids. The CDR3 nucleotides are TGCGCCAGCAGTACCGGACAGTACCAAGGGACCCAGTACTTC. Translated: CASSTGQYQGTQYF.

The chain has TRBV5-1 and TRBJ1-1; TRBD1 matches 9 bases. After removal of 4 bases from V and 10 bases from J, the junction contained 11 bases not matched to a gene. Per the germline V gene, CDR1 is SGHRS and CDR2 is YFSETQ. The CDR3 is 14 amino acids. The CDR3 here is CASSPGQGFWGAFF. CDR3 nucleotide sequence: TGCGCCAGCAGCCCGGGACAGGGTTTTTGGGGAGCTTTCTTT.

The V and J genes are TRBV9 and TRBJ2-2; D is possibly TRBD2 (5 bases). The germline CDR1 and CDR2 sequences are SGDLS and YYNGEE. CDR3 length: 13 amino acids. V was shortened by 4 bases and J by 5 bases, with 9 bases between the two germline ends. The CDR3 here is CASSPTRTGELFF. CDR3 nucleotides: TGTGCCAGCAGCCCCACTAGAACCGGGGAGCTGTTTTTT.

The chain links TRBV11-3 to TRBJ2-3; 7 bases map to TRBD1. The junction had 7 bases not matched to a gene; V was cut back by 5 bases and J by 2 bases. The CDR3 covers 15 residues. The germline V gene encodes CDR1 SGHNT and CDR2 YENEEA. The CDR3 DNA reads TGTGCCAGCAGCCTACAGGGGAATCCCACAGATACGCAGTATTTT. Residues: CASSLQGNPTDTQYF.

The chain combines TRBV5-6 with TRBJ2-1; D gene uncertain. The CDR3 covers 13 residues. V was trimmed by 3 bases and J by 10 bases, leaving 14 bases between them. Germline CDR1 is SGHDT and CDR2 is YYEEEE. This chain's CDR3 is CASSYNSRVEQFF. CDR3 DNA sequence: TGTGCCAGCAGCTACAACTCCCGGGTCGAGCAGTTCTTC.

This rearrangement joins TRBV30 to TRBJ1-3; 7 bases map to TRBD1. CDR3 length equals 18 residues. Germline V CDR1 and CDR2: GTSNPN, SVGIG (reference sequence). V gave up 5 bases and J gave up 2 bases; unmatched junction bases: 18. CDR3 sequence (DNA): TGTGCCTGGTTGGAGAGGTTTATTACAGGGGCAGCTGGAAACACCATATATTTT. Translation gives CAWLERFITGAAGNTIYF.